The 16 T cell receptor beta chains in this list originate from one sample, sequenced in a study of blood T cell repertoires in COVID-19. Repertoires were generated with immunoSEQ multiplex PCR, while TCRdb's copy carries only in-frame clones and drops some. Of roughly 40,000 clones detected, more than 90% appear once; the ten largest clones hold around 5.3%. Sequenced material: peripheral blood. The receptors derive from a human donor in a cohort sampled during active COVID-19.

As regards this clone: Other DNA sequences from this sample encode an identical CDR3 as well. The V and J genes are TRBV5-1 and TRBJ2-3; 10 positions agree with TRBD2. This CDR3 has 16 residues. Germline assignment: CDR1 SGHRS and CDR2 YFSETQ. V was clipped by 0 bases and J by 1 base; unmatched bases: 2. CDR3 amino acids: CASSLGGTSGTDTQYF. CDR3 in DNA: TGCGCCAGCAGCTTGGGTGGGACTAGCGGCACAGATACGCAGTATTTT.

This clone was observed a single time. The chain uses TRBV5-1 and TRBJ2-5; 8 bases align to TRBD1. Germline CDR1 reads SGHRS; CDR2 reads YFSETQ. The CDR3 covers 16 residues. Trimming cost V 0 bases and J 4 bases; bases outside gene matches: 8. CDR3 coding DNA: TGCGCCAGCAGCTTGGCCTTGCAGGGGGCGGGAGAGACCCAGTACTTC. Protein product: CASSLALQGAGETQYF.

The chain carries TRBV9 and TRBJ2-7; TRBD2 matches 9 bases. The length of the CDR3 is 15 residues. Germline lookup yields CDR1 SGDLS and CDR2 YYNGEE. Trimming at V came to 0 bases and at J to 3 bases, leaving 4 bases not matched to a gene. CDR3 nucleotides: TGTGCCAGCAGCGTAGGCGGGAGGGCCGGCTACGAGCAGTACTTC. Amino acids: CASSVGGRAGYEQYF.

This clone appeared once. The chain joins TRBV10-3 to TRBJ2-7, with no clear D. This CDR3 region has 13 residues. Per germline, CDR1 ENHRY and CDR2 SYGVKD. V shed 7 bases and J shed 2 bases, with 12 bases lying between them. The CDR3 DNA sequence: TGTGCCATCACCCTGGGTGAGGCCTACGAGCAGTACTTC. It translates to CAITLGEAYEQYF.

The V call is TRBV5-5, the J call TRBJ1-2; D call uncertain. The germline V and J ends were trimmed by 4 bases and 4 bases, with 17 bases remaining between them. Germline CDR1 SGHKS, CDR2 YYEKEE (reference sequence). The CDR3 sequence is 15 residues long. CDR3: CASSPQVGLPYGYTF. The DNA of the CDR3 is TGTGCCAGCAGCCCCCAGGTAGGACTACCCTATGGCTACACCTTC.

This clone appeared a single time. This sequence joins TRBV7-2 and TRBJ2-3; the D gene is possibly TRBD2 (5 bases). V lost 5 bases to trimming and J lost 3 bases, with 21 bases between them. The CDR3 consists of 17 residues. From germline, CDR1 is SGHTA and CDR2 FQGNSA. In nucleotides, the CDR3 is TGTGCCAGCAGCCCAGGATTCGGGAAAGCCGAGACAGATACGCAGTATTTT. It is translated as CASSPGFGKAETDTQYF.

The V call is TRBV21-1, the J call TRBJ1-1; the table calls TRBD1, which could not be checked here. TRBV21-1 is designated a pseudogene. The CDR3 length is 14 residues. The DNA for the CDR3 is TGTGCCAGCAGCACGGGCAGGGGGGACACTGAAGCTTTCTTT. Its protein is CASSTGRGDTEAFF.

In this sample, this clone turned up a few times. V usage is TRBV3-1 (or the pseudogene TRBV3-2) and J usage is TRBJ2-1, with 7 bases lining up with TRBD1. Trimming took 4 bases from V and 3 from J; bases not matched to a gene: 3. Germline loops: CDR1 LGHDT, CDR2 YNNKEL (reference sequence). This CDR3 contains 14 residues. The CDR3 region has the DNA TGTGCCAGCAGCCCGGGACAGCGCTACAATGAGCAGTTCTTC. It yields the protein CASSPGQRYNEQFF.

The chain carries TRBV7-6 and TRBJ1-1, with D perhaps matching TRBD1 (6 bases). Trimming took 6 bases from V and 2 from J, leaving 19 bases between them. Germline V gene sequence: CDR1 SGHVS, CDR2 FNYEAQ. The CDR3 length is 16 residues. DNA for the CDR3: TGTGCCAGCAGTTCTCAAAACACAGGGCCTAACACTGAAGCTTTCTTT. Protein sequence: CASSSQNTGPNTEAFF.

The chain has TRBV3-1 (or the pseudogene TRBV3-2) and TRBJ1-6, with D perhaps TRBD1 (6 bases). The V gene's germline CDR1 is LGHDT and CDR2 YNNKEL (reference sequence). Deletions cut 4 bases from V and 5 bases from J, with 15 bases between. This CDR3 contains 16 residues. CDR3 in DNA: TGTGCCAGCAGCCGCGGACAGTGGAACGATAATTCACCCCTCCACTTT. Protein product: CASSRGQWNDNSPLHF.

The chain combines TRBV9 with TRBJ2-7; tentative D call: TRBD1 (6 bases). CDR1 SGDLS and CDR2 YYNGEE come from the germline V gene. The CDR3 consists of 14 residues. The V end lost 1 base, the J end lost 2 bases, and 10 bases lay between the germline ends. CDR3 bases: TGTGCCAGCAGCGTATCAGGGGCGACCTACGAGCAGTACTTC. Its translation is CASSVSGATYEQYF.

The J gene is TRBJ2-2, the V gene TRBV5-4; 7 bases align to TRBD1. Germline trimming cut 10 bases from V and 2 bases from J; bases unmatched to any gene: 8. The germline V gene has CDR1 SGHNT and CDR2 YYREEE (reference sequence). The CDR3 extends over 14 amino acids. The CDR3 nucleotides read TGTGCCGGAAAACAGGGGATTAACACCGGGGAGCTGTTTTTT. Its translation is CAGKQGINTGELFF.

The V and J genes are TRBV5-1 and TRBJ2-1; D is uncertain. CDR1 is SGHRS, CDR2 YFSETQ, per germline. The CDR3 extends over 13 amino acids. Trimming cost V 4 bases and J 4 bases, with 9 bases left between them. CDR3 nucleotides: TGCGCCAGCAGCGCCACAGAGTACAATGAGCAGTTCTTC. Translation gives CASSATEYNEQFF.

This rearrangement joins TRBV29-1 to TRBJ2-5; 7 bases are shared with TRBD1. Germline CDR1 SQVTM, CDR2 ANQGSEA. The CDR3 has 15 amino acids. With V trimmed by 4 bases and J by 1 base, 9 bases remained unmatched. In DNA form, the CDR3 reads TGCAGCGTTGGGCGTCCGGGACAGATCCAAGAGACCCAGTACTTC. Translated, it gives CSVGRPGQIQETQYF.

This rearrangement joins TRBV7-2 to TRBJ1-2, with 9 nucleotides matching TRBD1. There are 14 residues in the CDR3. Trimming at V came to 6 bases and at J to 8 bases, leaving 10 bases not matched to a gene. The germline gives CDR1 SGHTA, CDR2 FQGNSA. CDR3 protein: CASRTDRGMGGYTF. CDR3 nucleotide sequence: TGTGCCAGCAGGACGGACAGGGGTATGGGAGGCTACACCTTC.

The V gene is TRBV19, the J gene TRBJ2-7; 9 positions agree with TRBD1. The CDR3 extends over 16 amino acids. The V gene end was trimmed by 2 bases and the J gene end by 1 base; junction bases not matched to a gene: 6. Germline V gene lookup returns CDR1 LNHDA and CDR2 SQIVND (reference sequence). This chain's CDR3 is CASSISGQGPSYEQYF. The CDR3 nucleotides are TGTGCCAGTAGTATAAGCGGACAGGGGCCATCCTACGAGCAGTACTTC.